The clone carrying this T cell receptor beta chain was picked up a small number of times. The antigen is undetermined. This entry is derived from a study of response to subunit inactivated influenza vaccine. TCRdb analysed the RT-PCR reads with MiXCR anew, one entry per CDR3 protein. Among about half a million distinct CDR3 sequences listed, about 25% were seen once. The study's findings and limits: It was suggested by the authors that few new T cells are recruited by each seasonal influenza vaccination.

Germline CDR1 reads SEHNR; CDR2 reads FQNEAQ (reference sequence). The CDR3 is 15 residues long. Trimming took 5 bases from V and 6 from J, leaving 17 bases between them. This chain links TRBV7-9 with TRBJ2-1, with no clear D. The sequence was obtained from a man aged 45-60 years who received an inactivated influenza vaccine. The sample here was CD4+ T cells sorted from PBMCs, taken approximately 5 days after vaccination. The CDR3 loop reads CASSRGEHNLNEQFF. CDR3 DNA sequence: TGTGCCAGCAGCCGAGGCGAGCATAATCTCAATGAGCAGTTCTTC.